This T cell receptor beta chain was recorded in a study of blood T cell repertoires in COVID-19. Turning to the study itself: The cDNA or gDNA used as material had been derived from T cells, B-cell-depleted T cells, or PBMCs.

Original processing methods: Amplifying reference gene primers gave estimates of nucleated cell counts. This table comes from immunoSEQ multiplex PCR, and its TCRdb copy is limited to in-frame clones, with some not included. From that table come the V and J calls and clone size; the DNA was used to work out D and trimming. The data contain a few hundred thousand clones, around 90% of them seen just once; the ten biggest clones take up less than 3%. This study enrolled people aged roughly 18 to 90 from around 25 US geographic areas. In assigning cohorts, the study relied on participant-reported clinical history. CDR1 and CDR2 (germline): SQVTM, ANQGSEA. The V segment lost 2 bases and the J segment 1 base; nucleotides outside the gene matches: 12. This CDR3 has 17 residues.

This chain joins TRBV29-1 and TRBJ1-1; 8 bases are shared with TRBD1. Sequenced input: PBMCs or T cells enriched from blood (not recorded which). The receptor was derived from a woman aged 50 to 65 who had recovered from COVID-19. CDR3 in DNA: TGCAGCGTTGAAAAAACAATAAGACAGGGGCAGAACACTGAAGCTTTCTTT. It yields the protein CSVEKTIRQGQNTEAFF.